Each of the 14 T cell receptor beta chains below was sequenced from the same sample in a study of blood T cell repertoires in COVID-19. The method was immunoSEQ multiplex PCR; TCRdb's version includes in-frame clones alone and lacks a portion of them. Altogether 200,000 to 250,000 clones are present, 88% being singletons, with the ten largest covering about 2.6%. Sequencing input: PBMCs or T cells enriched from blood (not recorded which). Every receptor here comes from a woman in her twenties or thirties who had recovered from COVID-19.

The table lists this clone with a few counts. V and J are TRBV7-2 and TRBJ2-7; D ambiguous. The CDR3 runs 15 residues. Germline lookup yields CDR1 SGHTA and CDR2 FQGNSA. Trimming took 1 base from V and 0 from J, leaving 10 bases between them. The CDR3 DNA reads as TGTGCCAGCAGCTTAGGTGGCACCTTCTCCTACGAGCAGTACTTC. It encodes CASSLGGTFSYEQYF.

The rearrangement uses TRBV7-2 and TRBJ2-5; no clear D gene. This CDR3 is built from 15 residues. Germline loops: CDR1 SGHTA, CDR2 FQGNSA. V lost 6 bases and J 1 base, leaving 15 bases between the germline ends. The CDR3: CASSRWFSSQETQYF. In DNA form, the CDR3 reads TGTGCCAGCAGTCGCTGGTTCTCGAGCCAAGAGACCCAGTACTTC.

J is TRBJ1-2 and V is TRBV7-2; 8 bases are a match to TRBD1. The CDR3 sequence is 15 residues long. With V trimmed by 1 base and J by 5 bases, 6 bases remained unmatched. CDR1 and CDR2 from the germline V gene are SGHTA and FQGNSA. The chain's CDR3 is CASSLEDRVGYGYTF. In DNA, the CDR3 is TGTGCCAGCAGCTTAGAGGACAGGGTTGGGTATGGCTACACCTTC.

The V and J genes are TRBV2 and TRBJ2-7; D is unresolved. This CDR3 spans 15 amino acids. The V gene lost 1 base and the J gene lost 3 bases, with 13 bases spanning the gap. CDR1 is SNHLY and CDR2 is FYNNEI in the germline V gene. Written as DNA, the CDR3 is TGTGCCAGCAGTGAAGTCGGGTTTAGTCGCTACGAGCAGTACTTC. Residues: CASSEVGFSRYEQYF. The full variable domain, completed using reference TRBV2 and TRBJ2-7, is EPEVTQTPSHQVTQMGQEVILRCVPISNHLYFYWYRQILGQKVEFLVSFYNNEISEKSEIFDDQFSVERPDGSNFTLKIRSTKLEDSAMYFCASSEVGFSRYEQYFGPGTRLTVT.

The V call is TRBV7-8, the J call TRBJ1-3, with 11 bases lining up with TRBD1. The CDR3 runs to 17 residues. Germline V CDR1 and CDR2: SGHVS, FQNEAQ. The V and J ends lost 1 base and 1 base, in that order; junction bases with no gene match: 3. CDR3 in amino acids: CASSLGTGGISGNTIYF. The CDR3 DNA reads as TGTGCCAGCAGCTTAGGGACAGGGGGCATTTCTGGAAACACCATATATTTT.

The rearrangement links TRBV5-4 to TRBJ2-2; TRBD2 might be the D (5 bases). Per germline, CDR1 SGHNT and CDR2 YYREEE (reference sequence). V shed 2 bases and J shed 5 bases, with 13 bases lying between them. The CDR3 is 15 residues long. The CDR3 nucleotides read TGTGCCAGCAGCTTCAAACTAGGCAAGACCGGGGAGCTGTTTTTT. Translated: CASSFKLGKTGELFF.

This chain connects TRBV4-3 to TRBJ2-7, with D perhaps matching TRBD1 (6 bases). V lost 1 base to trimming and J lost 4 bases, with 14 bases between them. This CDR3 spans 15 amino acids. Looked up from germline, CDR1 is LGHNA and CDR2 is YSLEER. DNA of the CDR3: TGCGCCAGCAGCCAAGCTAGGGACATCGGTTACGAGCAGTACTTC. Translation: CASSQARDIGYEQYF.

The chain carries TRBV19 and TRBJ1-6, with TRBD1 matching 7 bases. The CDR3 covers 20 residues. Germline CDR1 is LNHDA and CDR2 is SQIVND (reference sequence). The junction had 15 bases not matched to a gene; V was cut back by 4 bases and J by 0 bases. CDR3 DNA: TGTGCCAGTAGTAGGACCACTAGGACAGGCCAGAGCTCCTATAATTCACCCCTCCACTTT. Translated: CASSRTTRTGQSSYNSPLHF.

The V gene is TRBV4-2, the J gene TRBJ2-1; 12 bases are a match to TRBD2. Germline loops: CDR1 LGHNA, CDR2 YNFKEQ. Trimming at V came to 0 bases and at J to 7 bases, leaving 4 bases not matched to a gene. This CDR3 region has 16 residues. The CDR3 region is CASSQERTSGANEQFF. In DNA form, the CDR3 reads TGTGCCAGCAGCCAAGAGAGGACTAGCGGGGCGAATGAGCAGTTCTTC.

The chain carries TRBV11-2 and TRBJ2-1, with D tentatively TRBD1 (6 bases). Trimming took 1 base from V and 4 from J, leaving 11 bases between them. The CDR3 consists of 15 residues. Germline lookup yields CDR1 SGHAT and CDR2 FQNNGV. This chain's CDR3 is CASSLGGGEYNEQFF. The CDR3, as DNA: TGTGCCAGCAGCTTAGGAGGGGGAGAATACAATGAGCAGTTCTTC. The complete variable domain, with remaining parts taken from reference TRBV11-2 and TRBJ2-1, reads EAGVAQSPRYKIIEKRQSVAFWCNPISGHATLYWYQQILGQGPKLLIQFQNNGVVDDSQLPKDRFSAERLKGVDSTLKIQPAKLEDSAVYLCASSLGGGEYNEQFFGPGTRLTVL.

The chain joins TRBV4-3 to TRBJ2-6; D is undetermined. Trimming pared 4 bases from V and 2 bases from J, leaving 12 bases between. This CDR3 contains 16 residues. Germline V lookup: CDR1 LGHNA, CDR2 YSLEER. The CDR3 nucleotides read TGCGCCAGCAGCCCGATAGGCCAGGCTGGGGCCAACGTCCTGACTTTC. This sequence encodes CASSPIGQAGANVLTF.

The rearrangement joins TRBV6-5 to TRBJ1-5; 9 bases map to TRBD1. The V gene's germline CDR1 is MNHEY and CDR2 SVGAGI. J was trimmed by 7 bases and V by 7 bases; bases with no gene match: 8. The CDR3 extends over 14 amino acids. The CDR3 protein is CASNAQGAGQPQHF. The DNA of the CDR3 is TGTGCCAGCAATGCACAGGGGGCAGGGCAGCCCCAGCATTTT.

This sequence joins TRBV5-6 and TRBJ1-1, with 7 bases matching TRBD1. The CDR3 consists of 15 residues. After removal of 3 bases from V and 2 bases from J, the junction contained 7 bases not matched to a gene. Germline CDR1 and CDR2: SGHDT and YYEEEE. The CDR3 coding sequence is TGTGCCAGCAGCTCGCTAGGACAGGTAAACACTGAAGCTTTCTTT. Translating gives CASSSLGQVNTEAFF.

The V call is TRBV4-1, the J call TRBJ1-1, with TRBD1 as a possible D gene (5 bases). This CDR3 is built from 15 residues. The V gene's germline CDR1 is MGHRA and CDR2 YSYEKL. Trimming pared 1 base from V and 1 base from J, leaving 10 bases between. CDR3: CASSQGRGENTEAFF. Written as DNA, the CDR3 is TGCGCCAGCAGCCAAGGTAGGGGCGAGAACACTGAAGCTTTCTTT.